These 15 T cell receptor beta chains came from one sample sequenced in a study of T cells in Graves' hyperthyroidism and ophthalmopathy. Authors of the study amplified TCR beta CDR3 regions from RNA transcripts. An initial round of RT-PCR targeting the TCR CDR3 relied on the HTBI primer set. TCRdb ran MiXCR on the multiplex PCR reads and lists one entry per CDR3 protein. The table shows some 340,000 distinct CDR3 sequences, with approximately 14% occurring only once. Sample: blood. The origin of the receptors is a woman between 40 and 55 years old with Graves' ophthalmopathy.

Only a few counts were recorded for this clonotype. The chain carries TRBV12-3 or TRBV12-4 and TRBJ2-2, with D uncertain. V lost 6 bases and J lost 8, with 10 bases in between. CDR3 length equals 12 residues. CDR3 DNA sequence: TGTGCCAGCAGACCTCAACCGGGGGAGCTGTTTTTT. It codes for CASRPQPGELFF.

The rearrangement joins TRBV12-3 or TRBV12-4 to TRBJ1-4, with TRBD1 as a possible D gene (5 bases). V lost 4 bases, J lost 0 bases, and 12 bases lay in between. The CDR3 spans 16 residues. This chain's CDR3 is CASSSWGGATNEKLFF. In DNA form, the CDR3 reads TGTGCCAGCAGTTCATGGGGCGGGGCAACTAATGAAAAACTGTTTTTT.

This clonotype was seen ten or more times. The genes are TRBV2 and TRBJ1-6; no firm D call. This CDR3 region has 15 residues. The ends were cut back, 7 bases at V and 0 bases at J, with 10 bases in the middle. The germline V gene encodes CDR1 SNHLY and CDR2 FYNNEI. CDR3 region: CASTSLGSYNSPLHF. The DNA for the CDR3 is TGTGCCAGCACCTCTCTCGGCTCCTATAATTCACCCCTCCACTTT. Looking up the rest from reference TRBV2 and TRBJ1-6 gives the full variable domain: EPEVTQTPSHQVTQMGQEVILRCVPISNHLYFYWYRQILGQKVEFLVSFYNNEISEKSEIFDDQFSVERPDGSNFTLKIRSTKLEDSAMYFCASTSLGSYNSPLHFGNGTRLTVT.

The table lists this clonotype with a few counts. Sequence at one end of the junction differs from germline and may be a read error. The chain has TRBV3-1 and TRBJ1-1, with TRBD1 as a possible D gene (5 bases). Germline CDR1 LGHDT, CDR2 YNNKEL (reference sequence). The CDR3 totals 16 residues. The DNA for the CDR3 is TGTGCCAGCAGTCAAGGACAAGATACGATGAACACTGAAGCTTTCTTT. This codes for CASSQGQDTMNTEAFF.

A word on this clonotype: Relative to the germline gene, one junction end is altered; a read error may explain this. The rearrangement joins TRBV5-4 to TRBJ2-1; no reliable D call. Germline CDR1 and CDR2: SGHNT and YYREEE (reference sequence). This CDR3 contains 12 residues. The CDR3, as DNA: TGTGCCAGCAGCTTGTGGGCCAATAAGCAGTTCTTC. Residues: CASSLWANKQFF.

This clonotype was recorded many times. The chain uses TRBV7-9 and TRBJ1-2; D gene ambiguous. In germline, CDR1 is SEHNR, CDR2 FQNEAQ (reference sequence). V was trimmed by 0 bases and J by 5 bases, leaving 10 bases between them. The CDR3 consists of 14 residues. The CDR3 protein is CASSLAASRYGYTF. The CDR3 nucleotides read TGTGCCAGCAGCTTAGCGGCCAGCCGGTATGGCTACACCTTC.

This clonotype appeared many times. J is TRBJ1-1 and V is TRBV4-1, with 7 bases that match TRBD1. Trimming took 3 bases from V and 0 from J; bases not matched to a gene: 7. This CDR3 contains 16 residues. In germline, CDR1 is MGHRA, CDR2 YSYEKL. In DNA, the CDR3 is TGCGCCAGCAGCCAGGGCAACAGGGGCATGAACACTGAAGCTTTCTTT. Its translation is CASSQGNRGMNTEAFF.

A few counts support this clonotype. One base away lies a much larger clone, so this may be a sequencing read error. The CDR3 loop is CASSQDGHPNTKAFF. The CDR3 nucleotides read TGCGCCAGCAGCCAAGATGGACACCCGAACACTAAAGCTTTCTTT. The chain is built from TRBV4-1 and TRBJ1-1; tentative D call: TRBD1 (5 bases). The germline V gene encodes CDR1 MGHRA and CDR2 YSYEKL. The CDR3 is made up of 15 amino acids.

This clonotype was counted between two and nine times. The chain combines TRBV10-2 with TRBJ2-7; maybe TRBD2 (5 bases). Germline CDR1 reads WSHSY; CDR2 reads SAAADI. Trimming cost V 0 bases and J 3 bases, with 12 bases left between them. This CDR3 spans 15 amino acids. The CDR3 DNA reads as TGCGCCAGCAGTGAGTCTACGGGATCCGGCTACGAGCAGTACTTC. It encodes CASSESTGSGYEQYF.

V gene TRBV15 combines with J gene TRBJ1-4; D possibly corresponds to TRBD1 (6 bases). The V end lost 5 bases, the J end lost 5 bases, and 15 bases lay between the germline ends. The CDR3 has 15 amino acids. CDR1 is LNHNV, CDR2 YYDKDF, per germline (reference sequence). The CDR3 sequence: CATSDRQVPNEKLFF. The CDR3 region has the DNA TGTGCCACCAGCGACCGACAGGTGCCAAATGAAAAACTGTTTTTT.

This clonotype was detected many times. The chain has TRBV5-6 and TRBJ1-5, with a possible D match to TRBD1 (5 bases). V lost 0 bases and J 6 bases, leaving 10 bases between the germline ends. Germline V gene sequence: CDR1 SGHDT, CDR2 YYEEEE. The CDR3 has 14 residues. The CDR3 reads CASSLVGGGQPQHF. In nucleotides, the CDR3 is TGTGCCAGCAGCTTGGTGGGGGGGGGTCAGCCCCAGCATTTT.

The table lists this clonotype with many counts. The CDR3 spells CASSDEQPDTQYF. In DNA form, the CDR3 reads TGTGCCAGCAGTGATGAACAACCAGATACGCAGTATTTT. The chain joins TRBV6-1 to TRBJ2-3; D not certain. Trimming took off 3 bases at V and 4 bases at J, with 8 bases between the two ends. The CDR3 is made up of 13 amino acids. Germline CDR1 and CDR2: MNHNS and SASEGT.

The table lists this clonotype with a few counts. This may arise from a read error, as a much more abundant clone is one base away. V is TRBV12-3 or TRBV12-4 and J is TRBJ2-1, with D tentatively TRBD2 (6 bases). The CDR3 consists of 13 residues. As DNA, the CDR3 is TGTGCCAGCAGTTTAAAGGCGGGGCTGCCGCAGCTCTTC. Translating it yields CASSLKAGLPQLF.

The sample holds many counts of this clonotype. The chain uses TRBV20-1 and TRBJ2-1; TRBD2 matches at 11 bases. This CDR3 has 14 amino acids. Looked up from germline, CDR1 is DFQATT and CDR2 is SNEGSKA (reference sequence). The V and J ends lost 5 bases and 3 bases, in that order; junction bases with no gene match: 3. CDR3 loop: CSAVLAGGYNEQFF. CDR3 DNA sequence: TGCAGTGCTGTGCTAGCGGGGGGCTACAATGAGCAGTTCTTC.

The chain uses TRBV19 and TRBJ1-2; tentatively, D is TRBD1 (6 bases). Germline CDR1 and CDR2: LNHDA and SQIVND (reference sequence). The CDR3 runs to 13 residues. The V end lost 2 bases, the J end lost 8 bases, and 12 bases lay between the germline ends. The CDR3 nucleotides read TGTGCCAGTAGTATATCCCCAGGGGCCGGCTACACCTTC. It codes for CASSISPGAGYTF.